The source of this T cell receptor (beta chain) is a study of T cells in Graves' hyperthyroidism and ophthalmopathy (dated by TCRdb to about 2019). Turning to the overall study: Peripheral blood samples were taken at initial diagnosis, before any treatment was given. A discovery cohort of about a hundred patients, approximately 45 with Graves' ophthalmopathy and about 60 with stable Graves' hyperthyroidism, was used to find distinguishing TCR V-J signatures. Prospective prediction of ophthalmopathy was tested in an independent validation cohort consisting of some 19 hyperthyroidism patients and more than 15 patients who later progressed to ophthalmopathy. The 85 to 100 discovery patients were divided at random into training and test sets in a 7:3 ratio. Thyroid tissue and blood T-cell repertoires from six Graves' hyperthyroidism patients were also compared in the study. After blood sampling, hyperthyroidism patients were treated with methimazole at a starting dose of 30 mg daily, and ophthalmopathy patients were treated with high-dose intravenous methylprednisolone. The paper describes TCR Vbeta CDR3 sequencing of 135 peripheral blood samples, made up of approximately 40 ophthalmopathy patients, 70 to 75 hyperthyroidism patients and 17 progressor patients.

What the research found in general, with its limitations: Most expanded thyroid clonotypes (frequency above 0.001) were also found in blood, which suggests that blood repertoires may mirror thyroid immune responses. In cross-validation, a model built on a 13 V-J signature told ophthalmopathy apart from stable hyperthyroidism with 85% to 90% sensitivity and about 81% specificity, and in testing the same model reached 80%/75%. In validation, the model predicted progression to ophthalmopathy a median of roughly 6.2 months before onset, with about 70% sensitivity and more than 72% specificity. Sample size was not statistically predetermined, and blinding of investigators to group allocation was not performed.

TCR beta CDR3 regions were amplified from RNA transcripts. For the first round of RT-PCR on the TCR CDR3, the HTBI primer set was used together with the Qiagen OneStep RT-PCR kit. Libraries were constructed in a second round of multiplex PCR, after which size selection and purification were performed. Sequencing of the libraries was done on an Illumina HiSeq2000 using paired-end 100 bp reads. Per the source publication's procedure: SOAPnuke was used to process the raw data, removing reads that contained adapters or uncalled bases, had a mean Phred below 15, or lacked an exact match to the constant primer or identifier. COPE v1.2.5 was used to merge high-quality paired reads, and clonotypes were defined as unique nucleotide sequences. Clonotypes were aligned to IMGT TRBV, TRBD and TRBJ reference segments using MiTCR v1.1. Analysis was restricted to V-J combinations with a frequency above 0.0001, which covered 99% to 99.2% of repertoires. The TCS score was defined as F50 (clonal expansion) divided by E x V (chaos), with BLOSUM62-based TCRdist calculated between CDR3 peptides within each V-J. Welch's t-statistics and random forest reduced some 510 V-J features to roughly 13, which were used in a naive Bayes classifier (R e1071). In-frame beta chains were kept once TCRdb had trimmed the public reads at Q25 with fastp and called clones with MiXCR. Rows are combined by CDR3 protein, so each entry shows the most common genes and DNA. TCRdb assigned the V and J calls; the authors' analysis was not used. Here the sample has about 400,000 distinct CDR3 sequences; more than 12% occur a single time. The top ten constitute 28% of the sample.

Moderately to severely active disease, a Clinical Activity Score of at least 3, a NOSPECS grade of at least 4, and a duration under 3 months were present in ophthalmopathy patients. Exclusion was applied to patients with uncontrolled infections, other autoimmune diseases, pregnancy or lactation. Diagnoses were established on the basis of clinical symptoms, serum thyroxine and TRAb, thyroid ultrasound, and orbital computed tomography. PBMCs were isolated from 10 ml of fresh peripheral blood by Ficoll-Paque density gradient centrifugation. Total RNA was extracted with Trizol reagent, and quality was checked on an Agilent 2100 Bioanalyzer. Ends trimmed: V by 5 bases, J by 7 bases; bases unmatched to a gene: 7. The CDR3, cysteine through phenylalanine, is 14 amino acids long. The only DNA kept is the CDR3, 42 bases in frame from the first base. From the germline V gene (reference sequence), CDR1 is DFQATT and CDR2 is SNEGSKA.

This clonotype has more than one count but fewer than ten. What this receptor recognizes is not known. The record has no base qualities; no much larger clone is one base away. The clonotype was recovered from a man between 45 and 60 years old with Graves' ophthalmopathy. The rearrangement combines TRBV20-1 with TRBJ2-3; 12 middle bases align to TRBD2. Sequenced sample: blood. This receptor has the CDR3 CSAPTSGSGNTQYF. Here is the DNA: TGCAGTGCTCCGACTAGCGGGAGCGGTAATACGCAGTATTTT.